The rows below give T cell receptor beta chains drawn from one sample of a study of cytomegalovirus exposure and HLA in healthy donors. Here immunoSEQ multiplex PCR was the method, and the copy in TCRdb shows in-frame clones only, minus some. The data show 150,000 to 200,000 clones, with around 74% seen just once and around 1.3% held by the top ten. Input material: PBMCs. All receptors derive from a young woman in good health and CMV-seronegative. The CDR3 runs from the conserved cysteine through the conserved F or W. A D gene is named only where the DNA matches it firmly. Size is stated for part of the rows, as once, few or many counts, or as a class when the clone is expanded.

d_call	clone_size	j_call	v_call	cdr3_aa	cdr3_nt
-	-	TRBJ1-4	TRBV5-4	CASSLPHPGGEKLFF	TGTGCCAGCAGCTTGCCGCACCCGGGGGGGGAAAAACTGTTTTTT
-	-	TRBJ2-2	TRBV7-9	CASTSDSSTGELFF	TGTGCCAGCACATCGGACAGTTCCACCGGGGAGCTGTTTTTT
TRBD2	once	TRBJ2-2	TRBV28	CASSLRRDSGGASGELFF	TGTGCCAGCAGTTTGAGACGGGATAGCGGGGGGGCAAGCGGGGAGCTGTTTTTT
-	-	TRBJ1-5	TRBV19	CASSLDRYGDSNQPQHF	TGTGCCAGTAGTTTGGACCGCTACGGGGATAGCAATCAGCCCCAGCATTTT
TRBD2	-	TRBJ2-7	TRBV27	CASSLGSGALGVYEQYF	TGTGCCAGCAGTTTAGGCAGCGGGGCTCTCGGGGTCTACGAGCAGTACTTC
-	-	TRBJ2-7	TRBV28	CASNVDRLQYF	TGTGCCAGCAATGTTGACAGATTGCAGTACTTC
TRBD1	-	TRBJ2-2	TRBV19	CASGDRANTGELFF	TGTGCCAGTGGTGACAGGGCGAACACCGGGGAGCTGTTTTTT
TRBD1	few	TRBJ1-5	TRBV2	CASSEATGAGEPQHF	TGTGCCAGCAGTGAGGCGACAGGGGCCGGGGAGCCCCAGCATTTT
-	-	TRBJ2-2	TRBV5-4	CASSSGGTKNTGELFF	TGTGCCAGCAGCTCCGGAGGGACCAAAAACACCGGGGAGCTGTTTTTT
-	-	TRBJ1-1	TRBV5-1	CASSQGNTEAFF	TGCGCCAGCAGCCAGGGGAACACTGAAGCTTTCTTT
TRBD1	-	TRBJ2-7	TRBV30	CAWSVARDRAPYEQYF	TGTGCCTGGAGTGTAGCCCGGGACAGAGCCCCCTACGAGCAGTACTTC
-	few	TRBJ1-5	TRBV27	CASRSGIHSNQPQHF	TGTGCCAGCAGATCCGGGATCCATAGCAATCAGCCCCAGCATTTT
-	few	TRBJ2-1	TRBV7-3	CASSSGGEQFF	TGTGCCAGCAGCTCCGGGGGTGAGCAGTTCTTC
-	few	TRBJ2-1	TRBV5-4	CASSLEPAGPTYNEQFF	TGTGCCAGCAGCTTGGAGCCCGCGGGGCCAACCTACAATGAGCAGTTCTTC
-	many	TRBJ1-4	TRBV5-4	CASSLPGHGEKLFF	TGTGCCAGCAGCTTACCGGGACACGGTGAAAAACTGTTTTTT
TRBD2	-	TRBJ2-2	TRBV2	CAALWTSGGLGTGELFF	TGTGCAGCCCTCTGGACTAGCGGGGGATTGGGCACCGGGGAGCTGTTTTTT
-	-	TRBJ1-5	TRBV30	CAWSHGGRGQPQHF	TGTGCCTGGAGTCATGGGGGGAGGGGTCAGCCCCAGCATTTT
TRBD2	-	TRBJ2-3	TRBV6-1	CASSDSTLGGERQYF	TGTGCCAGCAGTGACTCAACCTTGGGGGGGGAGAGGCAGTATTTT
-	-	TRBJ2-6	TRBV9	CASSPQLSSGANVLTF	TGTGCCAGCAGCCCCCAATTGAGCTCTGGGGCCAACGTCCTGACTTTC
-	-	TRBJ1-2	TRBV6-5	CASSYSLKGNNYGYTF	TGTGCCAGCAGTTACTCGTTGAAGGGGAACAACTATGGCTACACCTTC
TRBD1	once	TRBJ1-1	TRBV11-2	CASSFTRGQLGTEAFF	TGTGCCAGCAGCTTTACCAGGGGGCAATTGGGCACTGAAGCTTTCTTT
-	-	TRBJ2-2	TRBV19	CASSIAQTNTGELFF	TGTGCCAGTAGTATAGCACAGACGAACACCGGGGAGCTGTTTTTT
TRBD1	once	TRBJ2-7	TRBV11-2	CASSGGTGGVYEQYF	TGTGCCAGCAGCGGGGGCACAGGGGGTGTCTACGAGCAGTACTTC
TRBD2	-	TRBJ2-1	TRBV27	CASSFSRSGSGGANEQFF	TGTGCCAGCAGTTTCTCCCGCTCTGGCAGCGGGGGGGCCAATGAGCAGTTCTTC
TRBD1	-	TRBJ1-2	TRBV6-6	CAAKGGTGFGYTF	TGTGCCGCAAAGGGGGGGACAGGGTTCGGCTACACCTTC
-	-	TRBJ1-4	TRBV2	CASSVRGFNNEKLFF	TGTGCCAGCAGTGTAAGGGGTTTTAATAATGAAAAACTGTTTTTT
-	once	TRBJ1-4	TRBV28	CASSSTTGNEKLFF	TGTGCCAGCAGTAGCACGACGGGTAATGAAAAACTGTTTTTT
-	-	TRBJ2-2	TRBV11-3	CASSPWGANTGELFF	TGTGCCAGCAGCCCTTGGGGGGCGAACACCGGGGAGCTGTTTTTT
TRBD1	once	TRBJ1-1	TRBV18	CASSPIQGTNTEAFF	TGTGCCAGCTCACCGATACAGGGGACCAACACTGAAGCTTTCTTT
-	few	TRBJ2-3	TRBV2	CASSVLPGTDTQYF	TGTGCCAGCAGTGTCCTACCCGGCACAGATACGCAGTATTTT
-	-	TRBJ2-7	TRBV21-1	CASSKGTGKKDEQYF	TGTGCCAGCAGCAAAGGGACAGGGAAAAAGGACGAGCAGTACTTC
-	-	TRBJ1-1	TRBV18	CASSSLGRGKAFF	TGTGCCAGCTCATCCCTTGGCCGGGGTAAGGCTTTCTTT
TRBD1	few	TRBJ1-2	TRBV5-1	CASSLQTGTLYGYTF	TGCGCCAGCAGCTTACAGACAGGGACACTCTATGGCTACACCTTC
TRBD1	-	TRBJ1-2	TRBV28	CASSPRDRDGYGYTF	TGTGCCAGCAGTCCCCGAGACAGGGATGGCTATGGCTACACCTTC
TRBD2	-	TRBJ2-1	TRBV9	CASGVAGDNEQFF	TGTGCCAGCGGGGTAGCGGGGGACAATGAGCAGTTCTTC
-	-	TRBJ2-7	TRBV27	CASSPSPQGPYYEQYF	TGTGCCAGCAGCCCAAGCCCACAGGGCCCATACTACGAGCAGTACTTC
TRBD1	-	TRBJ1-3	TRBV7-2	CASSSGQKILSGNTIYF	TGTGCCAGCAGCTCGGGACAGAAAATTCTCTCTGGAAACACCATATATTTT
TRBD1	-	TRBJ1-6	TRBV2	CASFNRGYLDSPLHF	TGTGCCAGTTTCAACAGGGGATATTTGGATTCACCCCTCCACTTT
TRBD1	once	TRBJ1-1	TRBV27	CASSMMGQPKAFF	TGTGCCAGCAGCATGATGGGACAGCCTAAAGCTTTCTTT
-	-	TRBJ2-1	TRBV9	CASSVTSSSYNEQFF	TGTGCCAGCAGCGTAACCTCGAGCTCCTACAATGAGCAGTTCTTC
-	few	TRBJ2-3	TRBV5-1	CASSLGGTSTDTQYF	TGCGCCAGCAGCTTAGGAGGTACGAGCACAGATACGCAGTATTTT
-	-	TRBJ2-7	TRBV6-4	CANYCLAPEQYF	TGTGCCAATTACTGTCTTGCCCCCGAGCAGTACTTC
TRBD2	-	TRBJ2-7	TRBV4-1	CASSQVWLAGGRGEQYF	TGCGCCAGCAGCCAAGTCTGGCTAGCGGGGGGGCGGGGCGAGCAGTACTTC
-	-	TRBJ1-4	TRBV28	CASIEDSSNEKLFF	TGTGCCAGCATTGAGGACAGCTCTAATGAAAAACTGTTTTTT
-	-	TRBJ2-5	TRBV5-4	CASSLKGEETQYF	TGTGCCAGCAGCTTGAAGGGGGAGGAGACCCAGTACTTC
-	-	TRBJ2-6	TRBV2	CASSERLIGANVLTF	TGTGCCAGCAGTGAACGTCTTATTGGGGCCAACGTCCTGACTTTC
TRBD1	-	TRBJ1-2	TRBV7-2	CASRPTGGYGYTF	TGTGCCAGCAGGCCTACAGGGGGCTATGGCTACACCTTC
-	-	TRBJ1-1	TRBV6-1	CASSDRGTEAFF	TGTGCCAGCAGTGACCGGGGCACTGAAGCTTTCTTT
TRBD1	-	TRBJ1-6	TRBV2	CAGTGTGGDSPLHF	TGTGCCGGTACCGGGACAGGGGGGGATTCACCCCTCCACTTT
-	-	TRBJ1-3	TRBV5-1	CASSPLGGSGNTIYF	TGCGCCAGCAGCCCCCTCGGGGGCTCTGGAAACACCATATATTTT
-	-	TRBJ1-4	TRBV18	CASSPGQESELFF	TGTGCCAGCTCACCAGGTCAAGAAAGCGAACTGTTTTTT
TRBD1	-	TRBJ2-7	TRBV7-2	CASSYLGTGTYEQYF	TGTGCCAGCAGCTACCTCGGGACAGGGACCTACGAGCAGTACTTC
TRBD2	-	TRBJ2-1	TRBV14	CASSRHVAGGYNEQFF	TGTGCCAGCAGCCGCCACGTAGCGGGGGGTTACAATGAGCAGTTCTTC
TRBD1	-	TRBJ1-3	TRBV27	CASSLGGQGRALDTIYF	TGTGCCAGCAGTTTAGGGGGACAGGGGCGCGCATTAGACACCATATATTTT
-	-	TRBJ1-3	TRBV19	CASSYDSSSGNTIYF	TGTGCCAGTAGTTACGACAGTAGCTCTGGAAACACCATATATTTT